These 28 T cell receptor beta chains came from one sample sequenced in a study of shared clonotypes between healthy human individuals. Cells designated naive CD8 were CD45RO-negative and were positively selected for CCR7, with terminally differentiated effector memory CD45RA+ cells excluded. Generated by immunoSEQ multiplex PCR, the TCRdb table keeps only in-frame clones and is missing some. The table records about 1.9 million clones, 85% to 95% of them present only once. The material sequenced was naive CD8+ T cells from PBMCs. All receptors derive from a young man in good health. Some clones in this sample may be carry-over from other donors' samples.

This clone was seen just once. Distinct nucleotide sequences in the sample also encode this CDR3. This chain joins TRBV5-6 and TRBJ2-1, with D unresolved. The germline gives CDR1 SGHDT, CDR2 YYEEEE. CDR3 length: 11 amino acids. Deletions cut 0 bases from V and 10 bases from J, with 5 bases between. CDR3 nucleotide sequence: TGTGCCAGCAGCTTGGGGCGCGAGCAGTTCTTC. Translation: CASSLGREQFF.

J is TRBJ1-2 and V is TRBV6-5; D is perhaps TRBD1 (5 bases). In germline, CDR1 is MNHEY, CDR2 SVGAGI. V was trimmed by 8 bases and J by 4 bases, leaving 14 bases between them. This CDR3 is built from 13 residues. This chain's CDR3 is CASRLRGFYGYTF. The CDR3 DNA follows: TGTGCCAGCCGCTTGAGGGGTTTCTATGGCTACACCTTC.

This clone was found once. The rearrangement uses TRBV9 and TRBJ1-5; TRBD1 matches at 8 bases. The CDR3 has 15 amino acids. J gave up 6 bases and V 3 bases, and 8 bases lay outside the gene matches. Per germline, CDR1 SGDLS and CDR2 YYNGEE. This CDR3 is CASSDDRGFGQPQHF. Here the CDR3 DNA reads TGTGCCAGCAGCGACGACAGGGGTTTCGGTCAGCCCCAGCATTTT.

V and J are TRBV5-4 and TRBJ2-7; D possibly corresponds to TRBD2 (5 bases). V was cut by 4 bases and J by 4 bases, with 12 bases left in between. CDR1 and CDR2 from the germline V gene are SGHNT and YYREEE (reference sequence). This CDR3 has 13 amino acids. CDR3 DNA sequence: TGTGCCAGCAGCCTACAACTAGATTACGAGCAGTACTTC. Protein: CASSLQLDYEQYF.

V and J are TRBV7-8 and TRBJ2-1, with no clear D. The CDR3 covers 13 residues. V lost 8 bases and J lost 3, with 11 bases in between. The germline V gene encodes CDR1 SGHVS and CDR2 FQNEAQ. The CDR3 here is CASRQRNYNEQFF. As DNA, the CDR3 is TGTGCCAGCCGGCAAAGAAACTACAATGAGCAGTTCTTC.

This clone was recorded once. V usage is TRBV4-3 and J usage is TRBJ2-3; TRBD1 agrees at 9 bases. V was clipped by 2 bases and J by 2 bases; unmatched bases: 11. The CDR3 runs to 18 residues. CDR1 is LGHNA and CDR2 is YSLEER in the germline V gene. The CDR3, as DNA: TGCGCCAGCAGCCAAACTAGGGCGGGACAGGGCATCACAGATACGCAGTATTTT. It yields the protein CASSQTRAGQGITDTQYF.

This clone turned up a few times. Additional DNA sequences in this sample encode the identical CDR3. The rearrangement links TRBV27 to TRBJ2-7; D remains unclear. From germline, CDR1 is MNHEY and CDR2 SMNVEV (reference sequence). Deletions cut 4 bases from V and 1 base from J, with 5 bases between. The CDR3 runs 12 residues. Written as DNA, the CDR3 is TGTGCCAGCAGTTCGCGATCCTACGAGCAGTACTTC. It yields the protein CASSSRSYEQYF.

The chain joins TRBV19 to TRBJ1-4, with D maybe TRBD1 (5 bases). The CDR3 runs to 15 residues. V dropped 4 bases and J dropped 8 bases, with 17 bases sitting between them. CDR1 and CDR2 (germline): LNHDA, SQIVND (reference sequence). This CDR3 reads CASSTWDGLGEKLFF. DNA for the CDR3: TGTGCCAGTAGTACTTGGGACGGTTTAGGGGAAAAACTGTTTTTT.

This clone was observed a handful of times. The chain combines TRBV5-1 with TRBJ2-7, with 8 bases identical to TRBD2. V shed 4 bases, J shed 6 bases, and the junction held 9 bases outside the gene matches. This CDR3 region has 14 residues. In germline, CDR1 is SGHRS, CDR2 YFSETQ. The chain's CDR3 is CASSPAGTSIEQYF. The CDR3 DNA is TGCGCCAGCAGCCCCGCCGGGACTAGTATCGAGCAGTACTTC. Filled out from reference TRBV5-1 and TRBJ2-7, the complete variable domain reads KAGVTQTPRYLIKTRGQQVTLSCSPISGHRSVSWYQQTPGQGLQFLFEYFSETQRNKGNFPGRFSGRQFSNSRSEMNVSTLELGDSALYLCASSPAGTSIEQYFGPGTRLTVT.

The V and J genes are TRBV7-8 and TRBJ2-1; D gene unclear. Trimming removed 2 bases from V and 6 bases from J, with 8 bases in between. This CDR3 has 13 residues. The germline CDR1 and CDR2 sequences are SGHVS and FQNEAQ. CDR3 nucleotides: TGTGCCAGCAGCTTACTACATGGCAATGAGCAGTTCTTC. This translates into CASSLLHGNEQFF.

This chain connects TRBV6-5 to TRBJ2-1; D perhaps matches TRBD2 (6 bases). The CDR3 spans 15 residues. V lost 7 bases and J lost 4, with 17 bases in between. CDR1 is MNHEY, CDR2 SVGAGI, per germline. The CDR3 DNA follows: TGTGCCAGCACCCCATCGGCTAGCGCTTACAATGAGCAGTTCTTC. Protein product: CASTPSASAYNEQFF.

CDR3 DNA sequence: TGTGCCAGCAGTGTCATGACAGGGGCCCAGGGGCGGGAGCAGTACTTC. This codes for CASSVMTGAQGREQYF. The J gene is TRBJ2-7, the V gene TRBV2; 8 nucleotides match TRBD1. CDR1 and CDR2 from the germline V gene are SNHLY and FYNNEI. The CDR3 sequence is 16 residues long. The junction had 15 bases not matched to a gene; V was cut back by 4 bases and J by 7 bases. The full variable domain, rest sourced from reference TRBV2 and TRBJ2-7, is EPEVTQTPSHQVTQMGQEVILRCVPISNHLYFYWYRQILGQKVEFLVSFYNNEISEKSEIFDDQFSVERPDGSNFTLKIRSTKLEDSAMYFCASSVMTGAQGREQYFGPGTRLTVT.

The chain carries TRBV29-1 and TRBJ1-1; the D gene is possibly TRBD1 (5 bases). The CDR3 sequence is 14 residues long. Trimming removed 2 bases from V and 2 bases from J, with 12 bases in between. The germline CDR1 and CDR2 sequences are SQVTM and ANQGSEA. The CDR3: CSVEPGALNTEAFF. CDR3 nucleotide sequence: TGCAGCGTTGAACCCGGGGCCCTAAACACTGAAGCTTTCTTT.

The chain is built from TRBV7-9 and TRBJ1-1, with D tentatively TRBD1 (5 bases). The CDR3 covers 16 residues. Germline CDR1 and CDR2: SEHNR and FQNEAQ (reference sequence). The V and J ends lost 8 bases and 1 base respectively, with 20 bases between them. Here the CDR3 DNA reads TGTGCCAGCGTCCCTACGGTCACCGGGGGGAACACTGAAGCTTTCTTT. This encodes CASVPTVTGGNTEAFF.

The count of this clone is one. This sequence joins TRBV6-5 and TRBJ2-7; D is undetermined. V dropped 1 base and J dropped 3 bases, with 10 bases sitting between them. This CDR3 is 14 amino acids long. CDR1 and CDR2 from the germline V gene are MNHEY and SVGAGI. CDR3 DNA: TGTGCCAGCAGTTACTATAGTAGCAGCTACGAGCAGTACTTC. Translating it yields CASSYYSSSYEQYF.

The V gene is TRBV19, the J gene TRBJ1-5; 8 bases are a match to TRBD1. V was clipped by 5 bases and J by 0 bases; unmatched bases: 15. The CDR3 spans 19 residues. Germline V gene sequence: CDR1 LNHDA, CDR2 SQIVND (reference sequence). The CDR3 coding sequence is TGTGCCAGTAGTCCACAGGGGGGCGGTATCTCGTATAGCAATCAGCCCCAGCATTTT. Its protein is CASSPQGGGISYSNQPQHF.

CDR3 sequence: CASSWDRFSPYEQYF. The DNA of the CDR3 is TGTGCCAGCAGTTGGGACAGATTCTCTCCCTACGAGCAGTACTTC. The rearrangement links TRBV6-5 to TRBJ2-7; TRBD1 matches 7 bases. The CDR3 runs 15 residues. Germline V lookup: CDR1 MNHEY, CDR2 SVGAGI. The V and J ends lost 4 bases and 2 bases, in that order; junction bases with no gene match: 8.

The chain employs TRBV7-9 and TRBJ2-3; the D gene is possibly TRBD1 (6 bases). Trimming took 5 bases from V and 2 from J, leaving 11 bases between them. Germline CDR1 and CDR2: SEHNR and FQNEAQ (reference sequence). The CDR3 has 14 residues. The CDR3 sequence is CASSLWTDTDTQYF. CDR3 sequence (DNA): TGTGCCAGCAGCCTGTGGACAGACACAGATACGCAGTATTTT.

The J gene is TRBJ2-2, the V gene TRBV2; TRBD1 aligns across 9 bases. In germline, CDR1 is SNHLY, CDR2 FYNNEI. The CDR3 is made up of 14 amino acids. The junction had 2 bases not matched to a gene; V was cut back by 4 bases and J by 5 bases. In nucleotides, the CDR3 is TGTGCCAGCAGTGGGGACAGGGTAACCGGGGAGCTGTTTTTT. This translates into CASSGDRVTGELFF.

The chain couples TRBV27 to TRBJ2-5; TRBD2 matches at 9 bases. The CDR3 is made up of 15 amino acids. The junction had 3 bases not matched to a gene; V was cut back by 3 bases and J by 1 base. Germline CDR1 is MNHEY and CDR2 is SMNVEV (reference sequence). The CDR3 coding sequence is TGTGCCAGCAGTTTTCGCGGGAGGGCCCAAGAGACCCAGTACTTC. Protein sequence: CASSFRGRAQETQYF.

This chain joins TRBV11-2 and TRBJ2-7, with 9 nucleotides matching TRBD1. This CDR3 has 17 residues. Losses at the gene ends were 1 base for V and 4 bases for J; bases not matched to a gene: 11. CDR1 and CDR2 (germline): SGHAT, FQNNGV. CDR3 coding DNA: TGTGCCAGCAGCTTAGCCCGGGACAGGGTCTCCCTTTACGAGCAGTACTTC. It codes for CASSLARDRVSLYEQYF.

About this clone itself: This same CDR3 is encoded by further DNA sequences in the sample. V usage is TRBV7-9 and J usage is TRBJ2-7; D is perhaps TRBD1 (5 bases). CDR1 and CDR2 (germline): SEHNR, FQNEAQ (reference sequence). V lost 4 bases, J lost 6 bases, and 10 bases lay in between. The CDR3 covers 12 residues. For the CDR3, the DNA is TGTGCCAGCAGCTCCCAGGGTGGCGAGCAGTACTTC. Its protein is CASSSQGGEQYF. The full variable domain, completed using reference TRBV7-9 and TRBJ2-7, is DTGVSQNPRHKITKRGQNVTFRCDPISEHNRLYWYRQTLGQGPEFLTYFQNEAQLEKSRLLSDRFSAERPKGSFSTLEIQRTEQGDSAMYLCASSSQGGEQYFGPGTRLTVT.

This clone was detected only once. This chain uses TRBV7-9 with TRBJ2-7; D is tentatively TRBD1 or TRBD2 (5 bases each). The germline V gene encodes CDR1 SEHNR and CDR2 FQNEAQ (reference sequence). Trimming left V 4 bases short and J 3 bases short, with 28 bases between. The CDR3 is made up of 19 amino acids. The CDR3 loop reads CASSSTDSGNPNGLYEQYF. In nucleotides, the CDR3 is TGTGCCAGCAGCTCTACCGACAGCGGCAACCCTAATGGGCTCTACGAGCAGTACTTC.

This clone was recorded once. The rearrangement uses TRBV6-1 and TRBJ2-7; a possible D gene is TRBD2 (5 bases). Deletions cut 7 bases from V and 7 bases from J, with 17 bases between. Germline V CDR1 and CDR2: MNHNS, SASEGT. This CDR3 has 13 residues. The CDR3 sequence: CASNPGRGMEQYF. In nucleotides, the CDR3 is TGTGCCAGCAATCCAGGTAGAGGGATGGAGCAGTACTTC.

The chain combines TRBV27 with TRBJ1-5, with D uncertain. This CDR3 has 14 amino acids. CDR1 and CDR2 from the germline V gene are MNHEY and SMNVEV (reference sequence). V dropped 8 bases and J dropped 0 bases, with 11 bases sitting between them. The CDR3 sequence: CASAKYDSNQPQHF. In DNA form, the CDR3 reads TGTGCCAGCGCGAAATATGATAGCAATCAGCCCCAGCATTTT.

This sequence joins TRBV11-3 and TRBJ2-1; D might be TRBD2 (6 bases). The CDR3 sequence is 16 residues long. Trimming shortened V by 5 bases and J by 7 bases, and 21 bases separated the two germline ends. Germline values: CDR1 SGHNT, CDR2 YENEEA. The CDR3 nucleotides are TGTGCCAGCAGCCCCTCAACACGGGGGTTGGGGAATGAGCAGTTCTTC. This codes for CASSPSTRGLGNEQFF.

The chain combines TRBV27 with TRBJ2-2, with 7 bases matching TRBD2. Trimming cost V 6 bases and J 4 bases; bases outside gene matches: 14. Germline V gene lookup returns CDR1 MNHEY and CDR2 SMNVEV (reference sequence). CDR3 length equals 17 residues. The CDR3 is CASSPLRELGSTGELFF. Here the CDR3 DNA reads TGTGCCAGCAGCCCTCTGCGGGAGCTAGGTAGCACCGGGGAGCTGTTTTTT.

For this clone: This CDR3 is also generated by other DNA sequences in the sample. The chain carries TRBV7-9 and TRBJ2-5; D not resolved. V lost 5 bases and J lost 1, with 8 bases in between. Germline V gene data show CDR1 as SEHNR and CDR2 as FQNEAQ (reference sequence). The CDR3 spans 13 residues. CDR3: CASSDSLQETQYF. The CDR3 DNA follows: TGTGCCAGCAGCGATAGCCTCCAAGAGACCCAGTACTTC.